This record looks at one T cell receptor (beta chain) sequence and its context. TCRdb keeps only in-frame clones here, not all; method: immunoSEQ multiplex PCR. This sample yields a few hundred thousand clones, of which approximately 86% are seen a single time; 10% to 15% belongs to the top ten. This specimen belongs to a study of blood T cell repertoires in COVID-19. Study context: The United States, Italy and Spain were the sources of the acute and convalescent COVID-19 samples. PBMCs, B-cell-depleted T cells, or T cells were the source of the cDNA or gDNA that made up the material.

Recruited during active infection, patients (from Seattle) were subsequently followed longitudinally. J lost 6 bases, V lost 6 bases, and 15 bases had no gene match. CDR3 length: 15 amino acids. Germline CDR1 reads SGHRS; CDR2 reads YFSETQ. V usage is TRBV5-1 and J usage is TRBJ2-7; 7 bases line up with TRBD2. The source of this sequence is a woman between 65 and 79 years old with COVID-19, enrolled during active disease. Sequencing input: peripheral blood. This CDR3 reads CASTSLTSRSGEQYF. CDR3 DNA: TGCGCCAGCACCTCCTTGACTAGCCGCTCAGGCGAGCAGTACTTC.